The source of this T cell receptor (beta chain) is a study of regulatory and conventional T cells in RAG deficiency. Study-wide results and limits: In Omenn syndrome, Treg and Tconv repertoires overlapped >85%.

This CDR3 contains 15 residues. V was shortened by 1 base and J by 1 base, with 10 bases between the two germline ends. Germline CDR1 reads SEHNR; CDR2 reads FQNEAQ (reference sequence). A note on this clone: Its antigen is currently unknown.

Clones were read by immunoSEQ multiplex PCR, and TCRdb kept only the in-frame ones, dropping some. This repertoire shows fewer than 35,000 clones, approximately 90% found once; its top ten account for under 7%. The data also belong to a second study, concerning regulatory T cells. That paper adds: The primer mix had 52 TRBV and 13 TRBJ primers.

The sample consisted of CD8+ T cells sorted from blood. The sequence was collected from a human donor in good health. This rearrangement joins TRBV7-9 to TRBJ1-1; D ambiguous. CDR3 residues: CASSLDWEGNTEAFF. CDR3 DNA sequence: TGTGCCAGCAGCTTAGACTGGGAAGGGAACACTGAAGCTTTCTTT. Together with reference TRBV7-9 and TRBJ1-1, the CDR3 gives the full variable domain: DTGVSQNPRHKITKRGQNVTFRCDPISEHNRLYWYRQTLGQGPEFLTYFQNEAQLEKSRLLSDRFSAERPKGSFSTLEIQRTEQGDSAMYLCASSLDWEGNTEAFFGQGTRLTVV.